The 19 T cell receptor beta chains in this list originate from one sample, sequenced in a study of CD8+CD57+ T cells in acquired aplastic anemia. Using genomic DNA as the template, TCR beta VDJ and CDR3 profiling was carried out. TCRdb passed the reads through MiXCR, listing each CDR3 protein once. The sample lists roughly 98,000 distinct CDR3 sequences; around two thirds were seen once. Patients chosen for sequencing had shown CD8+CD57+ cell expansion by flow cytometry. Sequenced: sorted CD4+, CD8+, or CD8+CD57+ T cells (not recorded which) from PBMCs. These receptors came from a human donor with aplastic anemia.

The rearrangement joins TRBV7-9 to TRBJ2-7, with TRBD2 identical over 8 bases. Germline V gives CDR1 SEHNR, CDR2 FQNEAQ (reference sequence). The CDR3 sequence is 14 residues long. The trim removed 5 bases at V and 7 bases at J, leaving 10 bases unmatched. CDR3 in DNA: TGTGCCAGCAGCAACGCGGGGGGAGCTTTGGAGCAGTACTTC. Translating it yields CASSNAGGALEQYF.

This CDR3 is CASSVRDYQETQYF. The DNA for the CDR3 is TGTGCCAGCAGCGTTAGGGACTACCAAGAGACCCAGTACTTC. V and J are TRBV5-6 and TRBJ2-5; possible D gene TRBD2, 6 bases. V was clipped by 4 bases and J by 0 bases, with 10 bases between them. CDR1 SGHDT and CDR2 YYEEEE come from the germline V gene. CDR3 length: 14 amino acids.

J is TRBJ2-3 and V is TRBV24-1; 7 nucleotides match TRBD1. This CDR3 spans 14 amino acids. V shed 5 bases, J shed 4 bases, and the junction held 5 bases outside the gene matches. Germline-derived CDR1 and CDR2 are KGHDR and SFDVKD. The CDR3 DNA follows: TGTGCCACCAGTGCCGGACAGGTCCCAGATACGCAGTATTTT. This codes for CATSAGQVPDTQYF.

J is TRBJ1-1 and V is TRBV29-1; D gene uncertain. The ends were cut back, 7 bases at V and 4 bases at J, with 13 bases in the middle. CDR3 size: 12 residues. Germline loops: CDR1 SQVTM, CDR2 ANQGSEA. The CDR3 protein is CSAVSMGTEAFF. The CDR3 DNA sequence: TGCAGCGCAGTAAGTATGGGCACTGAAGCTTTCTTT.

This chain joins TRBV20-1 and TRBJ2-7, with D unclear. The CDR3 totals 13 residues. In germline, CDR1 is DFQATT, CDR2 SNEGSKA (reference sequence). The V end lost 6 bases, the J end lost 6 bases, and 18 bases lay between the germline ends. CDR3 sequence (DNA): TGCAGTGCCTCGGAGATACCTGGTATCGAGCAGTACTTC. Encoded protein: CSASEIPGIEQYF.

Only a few counts were recorded for this clonotype. V usage is TRBV2 and J usage is TRBJ1-6; 7 nucleotides line up with TRBD1. Germline loops: CDR1 SNHLY, CDR2 FYNNEI. CDR3 length: 14 amino acids. Trimming at V came to 5 bases and at J to 6 bases, leaving 4 bases not matched to a gene. CDR3 region: CASSLDRLNSPLHF. CDR3 nucleotides: TGTGCCAGCAGTCTGGACAGGCTTAATTCACCCCTCCACTTT.

This chain joins TRBV19 and TRBJ2-3; D is perhaps TRBD2 (6 bases). The CDR3 is 15 residues long. V was cut by 3 bases and J by 0 bases, with 10 bases left in between. Germline assignment: CDR1 LNHDA and CDR2 SQIVND (reference sequence). DNA for the CDR3: TGTGCCAGTAGTATCCGGCTAGCGAGCACAGATACGCAGTATTTT. Amino acid sequence: CASSIRLASTDTQYF.

Many counts were recorded for this clonotype. The rearrangement uses TRBV13 and TRBJ1-3; D perhaps matches TRBD1 (5 bases). The CDR3 contains 17 residues. Germline-derived CDR1 and CDR2 are PRHDT and FYEKMQ (reference sequence). The germline V and J ends were trimmed by 2 bases and 0 bases, with 14 bases remaining between them. The CDR3 loop reads CASSLPPGDPSGNTIYF. The CDR3, as DNA: TGTGCCAGCAGCTTACCGCCCGGGGACCCCTCTGGAAACACCATATATTTT. Variable domain in full (rest from reference TRBV13 and TRBJ1-3): AAGVIQSPRHLIKEKRETATLKCYPIPRHDTVYWYQQGPGQDPQFLISFYEKMQSDKGSIPDRFSAQQFSDYHSELNMSSLELGDSALYFCASSLPPGDPSGNTIYFGEGSWLTVV.

The genes are TRBV11-2 and TRBJ2-3; 9 positions agree with TRBD2. The CDR3 covers 17 residues. Per the germline V gene, CDR1 is SGHAT and CDR2 is FQNNGV. Trimming took 1 base from V and 0 from J; bases not matched to a gene: 5. This CDR3 is CASSLVRLAGSTDTQYF. The CDR3 nucleotides are TGTGCCAGCAGCTTAGTTCGGCTAGCGGGGAGCACAGATACGCAGTATTTT.

The chain has TRBV20-1 and TRBJ1-1, with 7 bases fitting TRBD1. The V segment lost 1 base and the J segment 3 bases; nucleotides outside the gene matches: 2. Germline CDR1 and CDR2: DFQATT and SNEGSKA (reference sequence). CDR3 size: 13 residues. CDR3 region: CSARGQGDTEAFF. As DNA, the CDR3 is TGCAGTGCTAGAGGGCAGGGGGACACTGAAGCTTTCTTT.

This chain's CDR3 is CSVRQPGEKLFF. CDR3 DNA sequence: TGCAGCGTTCGACAGCCTGGTGAAAAACTGTTTTTT. The gene calls are TRBV29-1 and TRBJ1-4, with D possibly TRBD1 on 5 matching bases. Germline CDR1 reads SQVTM; CDR2 reads ANQGSEA. Trimming took 5 bases from V and 7 from J, leaving 11 bases between them. This CDR3 is built from 12 residues.

The V call is TRBV14, the J call TRBJ2-1; maybe TRBD1 (6 bases). The germline V gene has CDR1 SGHDN and CDR2 FVKESK. V was trimmed by 4 bases and J by 5 bases, leaving 18 bases between them. CDR3 length equals 16 residues. The CDR3: CASSLDGQFRHNEQFF. In nucleotides, the CDR3 is TGTGCCAGCAGCCTCGACGGACAGTTTCGGCACAATGAGCAGTTCTTC.

This clonotype was recorded a few times. The chain is built from TRBV29-1 and TRBJ2-3; D gene uncertain. The CDR3 spans 13 residues. Trimming removed 6 bases from V and 0 bases from J, with 10 bases in between. The germline V gene has CDR1 SQVTM and CDR2 ANQGSEA. CDR3 region: CSVTQDSTDTQYF. The DNA for the CDR3 is TGCAGCGTGACGCAGGATAGCACAGATACGCAGTATTTT.

The chain combines TRBV30 with TRBJ2-3; D not resolved. Per germline, CDR1 GTSNPN and CDR2 SVGIG (reference sequence). The CDR3 spans 14 residues. Trimming left V 6 bases short and J 2 bases short, with 15 bases between. This CDR3 reads CACTKTGITDTQYF. CDR3 sequence (DNA): TGTGCCTGTACCAAAACTGGAATCACAGATACGCAGTATTTT.

The table lists this clonotype with a few counts. The chain recombines TRBV10-3 with TRBJ2-3, with a tentative D call TRBD1 (5 bases). V was pared by 10 bases and J by 0 bases, with 14 bases between. CDR1 and CDR2 (germline): ENHRY, SYGVKD. This CDR3 comprises 14 residues. In nucleotides, the CDR3 is TGTGCCACCGCCACTGACAGTAGCACAGATACGCAGTATTTT. As protein: CATATDSSTDTQYF.

This clonotype was seen only a few times. CDR3 sequence (DNA): TGCAGTGCTAGAGACCCAGATATGGCGGACGCACCACAAGAGACCCAGTACTTC. Residues: CSARDPDMADAPQETQYF. The chain joins TRBV20-1 to TRBJ2-5; D is uncertain. Looked up from germline, CDR1 is DFQATT and CDR2 is SNEGSKA (reference sequence). The V and J ends lost 0 bases and 2 bases respectively, with 22 bases between them. This CDR3 spans 18 amino acids.

The CDR3 nucleotides read TGCAGCGTGACGACAGGGTCATCCTACGAGCAGTACTTC. Translated, it gives CSVTTGSSYEQYF. The V call is TRBV29-1, the J call TRBJ2-7, with 7 bases lining up with TRBD1. The ends lost 6 bases at V and 1 base at J; junction bases unmatched: 6. This CDR3 contains 13 residues. Per the germline V gene, CDR1 is SQVTM and CDR2 is ANQGSEA.

This sequence joins TRBV19 and TRBJ1-1; unclear D gene. Trimming took 4 bases from V and 5 from J, leaving 14 bases between them. Looked up from germline, CDR1 is LNHDA and CDR2 is SQIVND (reference sequence). The CDR3 spans 14 residues. In nucleotides, the CDR3 is TGTGCCAGTAGTACCCAGACTGTGATTACTGAAGCTTTCTTT. This encodes CASSTQTVITEAFF.

The CDR3 spells CASSPRDRGNEQYF. The CDR3 coding sequence is TGTGCCAGCAGTCCCCGGGACAGGGGGAACGAGCAGTACTTC. This rearrangement joins TRBV12-3 or TRBV12-4 to TRBJ2-7; TRBD1 matches at 11 bases. The V segment lost 5 bases and the J segment 5 bases; nucleotides outside the gene matches: 5. The CDR3 is 14 amino acids.